This entry describes one TCR beta chain. As yet, its antigen is unknown. The entry originates in a study of blood T cells in healthy people across ages. In the study overall: Template switching retrieved approximately one barcoded beta molecule for each two T cells. Study-wide results and limits: TCR beta diversity, measured per million T cells, fell in a roughly linear way with age.

V dropped 2 bases and J dropped 2 bases, with 6 bases sitting between them. This CDR3 contains 13 residues. CDR1 SGDLS and CDR2 YYNGEE come from the germline V gene. Then a second PCR, running about 7 to 11 cycles, was carried out with a sample-barcoded 5' primer and a J-beta primer mix. MiXCR was run by TCRdb on the 5' RACE reads, yielding one entry per CDR3 protein. Found here are some 1.7 million distinct CDR3 sequences, 28% of them singletons; the top ten hold 7.7%. The source of this sequence is a woman under 40 in good health. The specimen was blood. The chain uses TRBV9 and TRBJ2-3; D unclear. The CDR3 coding sequence is TGTGCCAGCAGCGTTCAAGTCACAGATACGCAGTATTTT. Its translation is CASSVQVTDTQYF.